The entry that follows covers one TCR beta chain sequence. Its antigen is not identified. This entry belongs to a study of T cell repertoires in aging, cancer and after chemotherapy. Study-level background: Over several months to years, re-sampled healthy donor repertoires clearly shared clones. General study results and limits: Rebound thymic output was suggested by rising median generation probability during chemotherapy in each cancer cohort.

Rearranged V-D-J TRB sequences were amplified with a mixed TRB-A/B primer pool. TCRdb independently ran MiXCR on the multiplex PCR reads; one entry per CDR3 protein. This repertoire shows about 5,700 distinct CDR3 sequences, over 25% found once; its top ten account for about 5.8%. The CDR3 has 16 residues. V was pared by 6 bases and J by 6 bases, with 14 bases of the junction left unmatched. The template was genomic DNA from peripheral blood, not RNA. The receptor's source is a human donor in good health. The sequenced sample consisted of blood. The V call is TRBV12-3 or TRBV12-4, the J call TRBJ2-1; 7 positions match TRBD1. The CDR3 protein is CASSLGAGTALNEQFF. The CDR3 DNA follows: TGTGCCAGCAGCCTGGGGGCCGGGACAGCCCTCAATGAGCAGTTCTTC.